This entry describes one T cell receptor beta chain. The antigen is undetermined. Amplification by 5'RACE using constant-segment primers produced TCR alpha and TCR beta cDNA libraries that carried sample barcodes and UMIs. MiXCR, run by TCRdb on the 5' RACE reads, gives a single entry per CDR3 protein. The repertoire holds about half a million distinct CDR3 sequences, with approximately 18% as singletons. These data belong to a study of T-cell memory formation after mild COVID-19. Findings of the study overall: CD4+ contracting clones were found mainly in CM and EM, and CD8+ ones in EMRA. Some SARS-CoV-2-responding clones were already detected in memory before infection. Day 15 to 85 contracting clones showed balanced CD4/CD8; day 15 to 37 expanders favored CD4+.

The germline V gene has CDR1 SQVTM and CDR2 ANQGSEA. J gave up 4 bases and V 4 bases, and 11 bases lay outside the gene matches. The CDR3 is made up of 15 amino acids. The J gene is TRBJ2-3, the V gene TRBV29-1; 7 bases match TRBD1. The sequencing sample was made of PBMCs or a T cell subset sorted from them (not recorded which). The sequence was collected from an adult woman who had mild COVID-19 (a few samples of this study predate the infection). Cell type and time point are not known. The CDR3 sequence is CSVARDRKLPDTQYF. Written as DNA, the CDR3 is TGCAGCGTTGCCCGGGACAGAAAGCTCCCAGATACGCAGTATTTT.